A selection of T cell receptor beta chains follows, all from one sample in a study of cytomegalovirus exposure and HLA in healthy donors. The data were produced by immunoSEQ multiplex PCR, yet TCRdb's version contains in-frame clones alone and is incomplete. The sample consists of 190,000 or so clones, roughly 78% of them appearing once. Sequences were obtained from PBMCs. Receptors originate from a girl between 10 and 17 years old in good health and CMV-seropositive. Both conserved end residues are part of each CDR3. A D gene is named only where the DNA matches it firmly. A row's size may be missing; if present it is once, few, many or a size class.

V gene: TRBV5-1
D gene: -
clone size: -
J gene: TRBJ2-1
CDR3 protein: CASSGGTESYNEQFF
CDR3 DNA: TGCGCCAGCAGCGGGGGGACGGAATCCTACAATGAGCAGTTCTTC

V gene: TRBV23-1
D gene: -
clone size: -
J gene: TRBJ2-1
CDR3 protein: CASRGKQGRKNEQFF
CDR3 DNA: TGCGCCAGCCGAGGTAAACAGGGCAGAAAGAATGAGCAGTTCTTC

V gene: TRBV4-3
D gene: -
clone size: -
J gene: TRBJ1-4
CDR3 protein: CASSQEPGTPRSEKLFF
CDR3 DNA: TGCGCCAGCAGCCAAGAGCCCGGGACACCTAGAAGTGAAAAACTGTTTTTT

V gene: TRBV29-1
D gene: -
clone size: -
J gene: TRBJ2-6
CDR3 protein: CSVVTSSGANVLTF
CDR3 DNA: TGCAGCGTTGTCACAAGCTCTGGGGCCAACGTCCTGACTTTC

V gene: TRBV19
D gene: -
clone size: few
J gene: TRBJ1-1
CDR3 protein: CASSTEQGYTEAFF
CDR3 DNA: TGTGCCAGTAGTACGGAACAGGGATACACTGAAGCTTTCTTT

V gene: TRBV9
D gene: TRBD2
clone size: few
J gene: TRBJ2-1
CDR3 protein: CASSVDPGRRVINEQFF
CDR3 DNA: TGTGCCAGCAGCGTAGACCCCGGGAGGAGGGTTATCAATGAGCAGTTCTTC

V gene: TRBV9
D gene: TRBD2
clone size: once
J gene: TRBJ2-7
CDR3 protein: CASSPGGARGDEQYF
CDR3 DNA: TGTGCCAGCAGCCCCGGGGGGGCGCGGGGGGACGAGCAGTACTTC

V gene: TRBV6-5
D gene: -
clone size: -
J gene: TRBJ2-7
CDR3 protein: CASRRGSSYEQYF
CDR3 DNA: TGTGCCAGCCGACGCGGGTCCTCCTACGAGCAGTACTTC

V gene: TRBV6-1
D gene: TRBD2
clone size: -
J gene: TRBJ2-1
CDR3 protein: CASSEAGLASSEQFF
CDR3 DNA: TGTGCCAGCAGTGAAGCGGGACTAGCGAGCAGTGAGCAGTTCTTC

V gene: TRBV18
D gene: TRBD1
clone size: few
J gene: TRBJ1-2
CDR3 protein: CASSSDRGRNYGYTF
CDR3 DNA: TGTGCCAGCTCATCAGACAGGGGTCGCAACTATGGCTACACCTTC

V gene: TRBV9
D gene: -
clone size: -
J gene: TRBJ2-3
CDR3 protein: CASSPTPGDTQYF
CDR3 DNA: TGTGCCAGCAGCCCCACGCCGGGAGATACGCAGTATTTT

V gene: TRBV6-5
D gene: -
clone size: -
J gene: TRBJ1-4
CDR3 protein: CASSYLGVANEKLFF
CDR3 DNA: TGTGCCAGCAGTTATCTAGGGGTGGCTAATGAAAAACTGTTTTTT

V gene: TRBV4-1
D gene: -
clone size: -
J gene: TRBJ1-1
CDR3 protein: CASRPRLIIPRLNTEAFF
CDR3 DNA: TGCGCCAGCAGGCCTAGACTGATTATACCTCGGTTAAACACTGAAGCTTTCTTT

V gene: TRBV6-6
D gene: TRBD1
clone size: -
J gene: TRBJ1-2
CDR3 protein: CASGSWDRIYGYTF
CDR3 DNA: TGTGCCAGCGGAAGTTGGGACAGAATCTATGGCTACACCTTC

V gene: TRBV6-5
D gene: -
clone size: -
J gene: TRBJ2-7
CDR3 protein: CASSYGAVLPEQYF
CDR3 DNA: TGTGCCAGCAGTTACGGGGCCGTCCTCCCTGAGCAGTACTTC

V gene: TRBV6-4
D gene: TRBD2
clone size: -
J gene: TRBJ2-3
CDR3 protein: CASSDGLGSGVDTQYF
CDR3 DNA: TGTGCCAGCAGTGACGGGTTAGGTAGCGGGGTTGATACGCAGTATTTT

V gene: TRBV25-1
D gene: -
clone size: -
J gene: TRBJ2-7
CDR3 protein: CASSLPRGEQYF
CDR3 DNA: TGTGCCAGCAGCTTACCCCGGGGCGAGCAGTACTTC

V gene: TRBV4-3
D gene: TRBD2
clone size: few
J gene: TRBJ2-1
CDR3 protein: CASSQEIAGYNEQFF
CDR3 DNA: TGCGCCAGCAGCCAAGAAATAGCGGGGTACAATGAGCAGTTCTTC

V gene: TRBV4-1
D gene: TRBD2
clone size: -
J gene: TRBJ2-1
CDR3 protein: CASSRTLAKTYNEQFF
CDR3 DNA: TGCGCCAGCAGCCGGACACTAGCGAAAACCTACAATGAGCAGTTCTTC

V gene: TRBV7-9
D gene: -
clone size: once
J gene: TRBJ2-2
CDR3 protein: CASSFRSRRNTGELFF
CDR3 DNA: TGTGCCAGCAGCTTTCGGAGTCGGAGGAACACCGGGGAGCTGTTTTTT

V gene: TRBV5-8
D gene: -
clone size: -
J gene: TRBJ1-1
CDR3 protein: CASSILRDTEAFF
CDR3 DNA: TGTGCCAGCAGCATCCTCCGGGACACTGAAGCTTTCTTT

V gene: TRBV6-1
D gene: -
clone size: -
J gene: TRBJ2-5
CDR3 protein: CAIVEGGAYETQYF
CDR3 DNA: TGTGCCATTGTTGAGGGGGGGGCCTACGAGACCCAGTACTTC

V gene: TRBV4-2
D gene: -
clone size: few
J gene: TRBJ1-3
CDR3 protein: CASSQVLLLEAGNTIYF
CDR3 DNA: TGTGCCAGCAGCCAAGTCCTCCTCCTCGAGGCTGGAAACACCATATATTTT

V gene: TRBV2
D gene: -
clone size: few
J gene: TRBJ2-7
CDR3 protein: CASAAKRGYEQYF
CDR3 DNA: TGTGCCAGCGCAGCTAAAAGGGGCTACGAGCAGTACTTC

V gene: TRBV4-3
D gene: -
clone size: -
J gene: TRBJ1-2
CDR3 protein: CASSPTSGVGYGYTF
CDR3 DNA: TGCGCCAGCAGCCCTACCTCAGGGGTGGGCTATGGCTACACCTTC

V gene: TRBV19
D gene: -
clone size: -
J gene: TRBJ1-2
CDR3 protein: CASTADSYGYTF
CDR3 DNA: TGTGCCAGTACCGCGGACAGCTATGGCTACACCTTC

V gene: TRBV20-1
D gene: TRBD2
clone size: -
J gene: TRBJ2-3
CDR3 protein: CSASPGGTQYF
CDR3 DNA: TGCAGTGCTAGCCCGGGGGGTACGCAGTATTTT

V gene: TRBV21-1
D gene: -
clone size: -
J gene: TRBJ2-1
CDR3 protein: CASTGRPGDRSYNEQFF
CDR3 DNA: TGTGCCAGCACAGGCAGGCCCGGCGATAGATCCTACAATGAGCAGTTCTTC

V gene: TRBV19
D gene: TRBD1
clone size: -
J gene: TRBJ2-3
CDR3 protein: CASNTPGQASTDTQYF
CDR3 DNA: TGTGCCAGTAACACACCGGGACAGGCCTCCACAGATACGCAGTATTTT

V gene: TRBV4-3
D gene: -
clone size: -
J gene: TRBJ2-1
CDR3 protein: CASSQDPSFDEQFF
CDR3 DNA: TGCGCCAGCAGCCAAGATCCCAGTTTCGATGAGCAGTTCTTC

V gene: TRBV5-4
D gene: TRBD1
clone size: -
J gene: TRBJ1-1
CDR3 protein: CASSRRDSKNTEAFF
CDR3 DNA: TGTGCCAGCAGCAGGAGGGACAGCAAGAACACTGAAGCTTTCTTT

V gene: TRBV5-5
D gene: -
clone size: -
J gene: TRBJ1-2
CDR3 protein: CASSLDRFYGYTF
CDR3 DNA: TGTGCCAGCAGCTTGGACAGATTTTATGGCTACACCTTC

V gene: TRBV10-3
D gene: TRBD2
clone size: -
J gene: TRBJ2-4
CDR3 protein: CAISDVAGARNIQYF
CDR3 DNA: TGTGCCATCAGTGACGTAGCGGGGGCCAGGAACATTCAGTACTTC

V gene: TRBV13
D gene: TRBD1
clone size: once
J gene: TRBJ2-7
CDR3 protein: CASSPGQNYEQYF
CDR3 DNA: TGTGCCAGCAGCCCGGGACAGAACTACGAGCAGTACTTC

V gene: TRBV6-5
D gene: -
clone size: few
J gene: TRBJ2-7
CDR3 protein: CASSKQGVREQYF
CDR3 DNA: TGTGCCAGCAGTAAACAGGGAGTGCGGGAGCAGTACTTC

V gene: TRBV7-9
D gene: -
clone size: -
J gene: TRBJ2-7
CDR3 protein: CASSRIASPPRSYEQYF
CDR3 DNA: TGTGCCAGCAGCCGAATAGCAAGTCCGCCCCGCTCCTACGAGCAGTACTTC

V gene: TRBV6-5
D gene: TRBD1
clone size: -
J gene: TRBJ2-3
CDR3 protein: CASSTTGGTQYF
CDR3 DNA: TGTGCCAGCAGTACCACAGGGGGTACGCAGTATTTT

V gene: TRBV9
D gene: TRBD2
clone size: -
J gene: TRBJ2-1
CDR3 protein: CASSVGASGGYNEQFF
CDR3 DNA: TGTGCCAGCAGCGTTGGGGCTAGCGGGGGATATAATGAGCAGTTCTTC

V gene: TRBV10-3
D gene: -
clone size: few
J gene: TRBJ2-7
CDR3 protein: CAISVGGEGSYEQYF
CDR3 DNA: TGTGCCATCAGTGTAGGAGGGGAAGGGTCCTACGAGCAGTACTTC

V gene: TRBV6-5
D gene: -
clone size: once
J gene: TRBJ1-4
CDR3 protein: CASSYGSRWTNEKLFF
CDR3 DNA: TGTGCCAGCAGTTATGGTTCGCGGTGGACTAATGAAAAACTGTTTTTT